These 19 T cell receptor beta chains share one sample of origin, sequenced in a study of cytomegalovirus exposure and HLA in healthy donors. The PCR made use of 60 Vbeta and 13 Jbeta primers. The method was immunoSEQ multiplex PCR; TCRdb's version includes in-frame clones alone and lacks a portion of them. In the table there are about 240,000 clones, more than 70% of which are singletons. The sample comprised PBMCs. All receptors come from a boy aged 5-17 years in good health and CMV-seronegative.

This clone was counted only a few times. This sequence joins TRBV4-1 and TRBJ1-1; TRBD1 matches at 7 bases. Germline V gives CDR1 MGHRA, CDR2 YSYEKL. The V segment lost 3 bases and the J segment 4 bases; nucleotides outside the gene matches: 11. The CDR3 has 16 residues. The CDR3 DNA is TGCGCCAGCAGCCACCCTGACAGGGCGGCGGGCACTGAAGCTTTCTTT. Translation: CASSHPDRAAGTEAFF.

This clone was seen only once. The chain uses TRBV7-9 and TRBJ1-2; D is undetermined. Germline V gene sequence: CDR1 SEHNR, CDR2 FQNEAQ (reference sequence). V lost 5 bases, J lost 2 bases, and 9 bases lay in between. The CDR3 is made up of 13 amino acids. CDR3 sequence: CASSPDGNYGYTF. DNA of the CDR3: TGTGCCAGCAGCCCCGACGGGAACTATGGCTACACCTTC. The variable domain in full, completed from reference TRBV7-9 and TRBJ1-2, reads DTGVSQNPRHKITKRGQNVTFRCDPISEHNRLYWYRQTLGQGPEFLTYFQNEAQLEKSRLLSDRFSAERPKGSFSTLEIQRTEQGDSAMYLCASSPDGNYGYTFGSGTRLTVV.

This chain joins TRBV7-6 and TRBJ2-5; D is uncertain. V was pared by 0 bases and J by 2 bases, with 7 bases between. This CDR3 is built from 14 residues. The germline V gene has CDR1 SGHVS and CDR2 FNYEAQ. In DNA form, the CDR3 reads TGTGCCAGCAGCTTAGCGCTGAGTCAAGAGACCCAGTACTTC. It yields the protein CASSLALSQETQYF.

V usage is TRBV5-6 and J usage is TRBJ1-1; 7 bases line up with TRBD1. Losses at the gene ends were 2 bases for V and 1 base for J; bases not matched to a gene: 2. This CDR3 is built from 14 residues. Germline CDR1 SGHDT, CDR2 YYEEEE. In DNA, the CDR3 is TGTGCCAGCAGCTTTTACAGGGGGAACACTGAAGCTTTCTTT. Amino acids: CASSFYRGNTEAFF.

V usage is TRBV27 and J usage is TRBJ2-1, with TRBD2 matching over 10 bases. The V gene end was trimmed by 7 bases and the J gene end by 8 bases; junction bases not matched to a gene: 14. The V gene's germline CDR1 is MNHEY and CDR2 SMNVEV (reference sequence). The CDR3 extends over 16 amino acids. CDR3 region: CASTRRAGGIHYEQFF. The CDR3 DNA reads TGTGCCAGCACCCGCCGAGCGGGAGGGATTCATTATGAGCAGTTCTTC.

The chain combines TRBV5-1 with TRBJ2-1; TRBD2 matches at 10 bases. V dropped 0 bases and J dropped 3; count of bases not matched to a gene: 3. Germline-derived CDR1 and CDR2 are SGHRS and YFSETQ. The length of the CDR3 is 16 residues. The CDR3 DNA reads TGCGCCAGCAGCTTGGGGGTAGCGGGAGGCTACAATGAGCAGTTCTTC. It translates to CASSLGVAGGYNEQFF.

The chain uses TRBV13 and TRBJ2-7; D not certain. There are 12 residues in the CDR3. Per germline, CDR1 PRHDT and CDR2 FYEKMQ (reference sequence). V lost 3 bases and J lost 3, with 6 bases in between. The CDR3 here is CASSFDNYEQYF. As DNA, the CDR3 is TGTGCCAGCAGCTTTGACAACTACGAGCAGTACTTC.

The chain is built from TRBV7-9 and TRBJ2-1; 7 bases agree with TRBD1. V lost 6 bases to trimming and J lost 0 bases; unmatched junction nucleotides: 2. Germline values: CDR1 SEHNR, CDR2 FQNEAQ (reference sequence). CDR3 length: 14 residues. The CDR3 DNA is TGTGCCAGCAGGGGACAGAGCTCCTACAATGAGCAGTTCTTC. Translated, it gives CASRGQSSYNEQFF.

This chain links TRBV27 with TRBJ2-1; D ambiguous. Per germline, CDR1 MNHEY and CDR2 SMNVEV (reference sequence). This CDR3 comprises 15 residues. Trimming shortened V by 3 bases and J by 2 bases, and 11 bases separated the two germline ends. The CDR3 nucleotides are TGTGCCAGCAGTTTGTCCCAAGGAGCCTACAATGAGCAGTTCTTC. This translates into CASSLSQGAYNEQFF.

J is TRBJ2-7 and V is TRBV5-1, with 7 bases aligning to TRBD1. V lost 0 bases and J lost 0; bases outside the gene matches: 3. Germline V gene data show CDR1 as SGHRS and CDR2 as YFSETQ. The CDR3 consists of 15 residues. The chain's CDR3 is CASSLGDRSSYEQYF. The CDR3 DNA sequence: TGCGCCAGCAGCTTGGGGGACAGAAGCTCCTACGAGCAGTACTTC.

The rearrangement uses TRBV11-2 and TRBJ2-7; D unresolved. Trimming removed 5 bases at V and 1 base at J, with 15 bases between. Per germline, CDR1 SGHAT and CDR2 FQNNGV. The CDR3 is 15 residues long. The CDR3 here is CASSPMLITSYEQYF. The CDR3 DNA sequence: TGTGCCAGCAGCCCCATGTTGATTACTTCCTACGAGCAGTACTTC.

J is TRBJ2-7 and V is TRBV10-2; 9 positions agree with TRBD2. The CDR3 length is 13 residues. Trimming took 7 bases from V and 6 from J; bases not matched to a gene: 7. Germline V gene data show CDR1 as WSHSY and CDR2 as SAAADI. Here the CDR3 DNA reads TGCGCCAGCACCTATAGCGGGAGACTCGAGCAGTACTTC. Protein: CASTYSGRLEQYF.

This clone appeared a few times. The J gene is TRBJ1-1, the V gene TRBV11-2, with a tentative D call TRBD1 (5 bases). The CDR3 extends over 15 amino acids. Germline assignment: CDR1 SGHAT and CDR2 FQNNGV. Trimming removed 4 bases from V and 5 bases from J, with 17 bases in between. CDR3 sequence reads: CASSWGSEYVTEAFF. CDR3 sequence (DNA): TGTGCCAGCAGCTGGGGCAGTGAATACGTAACTGAAGCTTTCTTT.

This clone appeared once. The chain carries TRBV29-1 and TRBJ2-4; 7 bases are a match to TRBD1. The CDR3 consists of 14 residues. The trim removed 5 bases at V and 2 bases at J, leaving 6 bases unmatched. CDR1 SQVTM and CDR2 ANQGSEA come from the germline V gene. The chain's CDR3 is CSVTTTGTKNIQYF. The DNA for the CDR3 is TGCAGCGTTACAACGACAGGGACCAAAAACATTCAGTACTTC.

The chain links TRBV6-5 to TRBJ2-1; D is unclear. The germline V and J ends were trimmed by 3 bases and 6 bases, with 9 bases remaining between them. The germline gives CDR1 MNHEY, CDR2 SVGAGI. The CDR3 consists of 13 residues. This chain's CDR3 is CASSYLGSNEQFF. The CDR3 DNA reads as TGTGCCAGCAGTTATCTGGGCTCCAATGAGCAGTTCTTC.

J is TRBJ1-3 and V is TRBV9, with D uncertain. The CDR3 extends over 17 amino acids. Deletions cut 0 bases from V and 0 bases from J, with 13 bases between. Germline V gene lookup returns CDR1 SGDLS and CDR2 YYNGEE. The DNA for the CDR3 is TGTGCCAGCAGCGTAGACTTATCGGGGAACTCTGGAAACACCATATATTTT. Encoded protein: CASSVDLSGNSGNTIYF.

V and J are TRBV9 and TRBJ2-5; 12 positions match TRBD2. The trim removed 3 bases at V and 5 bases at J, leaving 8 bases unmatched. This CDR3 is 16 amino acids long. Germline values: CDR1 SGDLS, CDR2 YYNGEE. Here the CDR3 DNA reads TGTGCCAGCAGCGGCCCTAGCGGGGGGGCCCGGGAGACCCAGTACTTC. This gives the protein CASSGPSGGARETQYF.

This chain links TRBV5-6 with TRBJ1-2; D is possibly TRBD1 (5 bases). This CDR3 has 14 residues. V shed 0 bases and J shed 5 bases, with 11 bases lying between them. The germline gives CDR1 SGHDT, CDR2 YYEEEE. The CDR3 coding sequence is TGTGCCAGCAGCTTGGAAGGACACCTTTATGGCTACACCTTC. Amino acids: CASSLEGHLYGYTF.

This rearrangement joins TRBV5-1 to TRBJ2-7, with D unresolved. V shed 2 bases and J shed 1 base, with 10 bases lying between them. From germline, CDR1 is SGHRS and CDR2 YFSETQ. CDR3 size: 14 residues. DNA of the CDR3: TGCGCCAGCAGCTTAGAGCCAAAATCCTACGAGCAGTACTTC. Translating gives CASSLEPKSYEQYF.